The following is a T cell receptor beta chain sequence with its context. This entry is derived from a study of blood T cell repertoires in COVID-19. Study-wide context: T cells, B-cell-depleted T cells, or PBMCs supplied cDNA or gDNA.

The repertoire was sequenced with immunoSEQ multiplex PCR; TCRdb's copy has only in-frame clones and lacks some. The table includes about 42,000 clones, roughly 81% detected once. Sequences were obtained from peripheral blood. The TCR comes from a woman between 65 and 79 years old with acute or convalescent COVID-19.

CDR3 nucleotides: TGCGCCAGCAGCCAAGCCGGGACAGGTCGTGAAAAACTGTTTTTT. Protein sequence: CASSQAGTGREKLFF. This rearrangement joins TRBV4-3 to TRBJ1-4, with 8 bases matching TRBD1. After removal of 1 base from V and 7 bases from J, the junction contained 5 bases not matched to a gene. The CDR3 loop spans 15 amino acids. The germline gives CDR1 LGHNA, CDR2 YSLEER.